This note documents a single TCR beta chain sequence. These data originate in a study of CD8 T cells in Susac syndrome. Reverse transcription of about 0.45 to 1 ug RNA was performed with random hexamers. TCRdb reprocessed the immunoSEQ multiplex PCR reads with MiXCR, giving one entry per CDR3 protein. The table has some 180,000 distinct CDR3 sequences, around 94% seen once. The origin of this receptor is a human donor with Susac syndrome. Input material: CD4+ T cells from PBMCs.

CDR3 region: CASSLRPDSAEAFF. As DNA, the CDR3 is TGTGCCAGCAGCCTCCGACCAGACAGTGCTGAAGCTTTCTTT. The chain links TRBV9 to TRBJ1-1; D possibly corresponds to TRBD1 (5 bases). The CDR3 length is 14 residues. The germline gives CDR1 SGDLS, CDR2 YYNGEE. V gave up 4 bases and J gave up 6 bases, with 16 bases separating them. Complete variable domain (other parts from reference TRBV9 and TRBJ1-1): DSGVTQTPKHLITATGQRVTLRCSPRSGDLSVYWYQQSLDQGLQFLIQYYNGEERAKGNILERFSAQQFPDLHSELNLSSLELGDSALYFCASSLRPDSAEAFFGQGTRLTVV.